This T cell receptor (beta chain) comes out of a study of regulatory T cells in long-lasting Graves disease. Study-wide background: The criterion for persistent Graves' disease was over 5 years of antithyroid drugs with positive TSH receptor antibodies. Regarding the study as a whole: Repertoires from persistent disease leaned toward TRBV28, TRBJ1-2 and TRBJ2-5.

Time point indicated: persistent/refractory GD, antithyroid drugs over 5 years with positive TRAb. PBMC-derived RNA was used for the TCR library. This clonotype was seen repeatedly, ten times or more. What it binds is unknown. The CDR3 is made up of 14 amino acids. CDR1 and CDR2 from the germline V gene are SGHRS and YFSETQ. Trimming removed 3 bases at V and 1 base at J, with 8 bases between. Arm-PCR of CDR3 regions and iRepertoire HTBI primers were the basis on which TCR beta libraries were built. A single record per CDR3 protein comes from TCRdb applying MiXCR to the multiplex PCR reads. The sample records 350,000 to 450,000 distinct CDR3 sequences, roughly 20% being singletons.

This chain joins TRBV5-1 and TRBJ1-3; D may be TRBD1 (6 bases). This receptor was identified in a female donor with Graves disease. Sequenced here: peripheral blood mononuclear cells (PBMCs), sampled when the disease was refractory, from a patient treated with antithyroid drugs. The CDR3 spells CASSSGQSGNTIYF. The CDR3, as DNA: TGCGCCAGCAGCTCCGGACAGTCTGGAAACACCATATATTTT. Drawing the rest from reference TRBV5-1 and TRBJ1-3, the complete variable domain is KAGVTQTPRYLIKTRGQQVTLSCSPISGHRSVSWYQQTPGQGLQFLFEYFSETQRNKGNFPGRFSGRQFSNSRSEMNVSTLELGDSALYLCASSSGQSGNTIYFGEGSWLTVV.